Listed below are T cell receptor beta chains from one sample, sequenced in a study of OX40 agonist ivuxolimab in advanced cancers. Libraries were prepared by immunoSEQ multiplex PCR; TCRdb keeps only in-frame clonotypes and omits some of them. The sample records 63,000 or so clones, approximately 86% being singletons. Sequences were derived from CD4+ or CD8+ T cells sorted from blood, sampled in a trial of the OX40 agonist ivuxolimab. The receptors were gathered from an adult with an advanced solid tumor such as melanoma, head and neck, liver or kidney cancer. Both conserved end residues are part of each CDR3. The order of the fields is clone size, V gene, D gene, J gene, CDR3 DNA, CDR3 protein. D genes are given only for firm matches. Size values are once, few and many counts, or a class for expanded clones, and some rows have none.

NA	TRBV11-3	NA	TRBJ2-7	TGTGCCAGCAGCTTGGACTACTCCTACGAGCAGTACTTC	CASSLDYSYEQYF
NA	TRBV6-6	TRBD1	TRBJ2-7	TGTGCCACCAGGGACAGCTCCTACGAGCAGTACTTC	CATRDSSYEQYF
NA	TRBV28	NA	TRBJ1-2	TGTGCCAGCAGTTTCAATTGGGATCGGGGCTACACCTTC	CASSFNWDRGYTF
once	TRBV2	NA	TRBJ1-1	TGTGCCAGCAGTGAGGACAGGAACACTGAAGCTTTCTTT	CASSEDRNTEAFF
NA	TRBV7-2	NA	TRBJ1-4	TGTGCCAGCAGCTCGCGGCCCCCCCATATAGGAGAAAAACTGTTTTTT	CASSSRPPHIGEKLFF
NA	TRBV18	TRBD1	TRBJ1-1	TGTGCCAGCTCAGGGGACAGGGGCTACACTGAAGCTTTCTTT	CASSGDRGYTEAFF
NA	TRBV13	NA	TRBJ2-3	TGTGCCAGCAGCTTACGACTAGAAAACACAGATACGCAGTATTTT	CASSLRLENTDTQYF
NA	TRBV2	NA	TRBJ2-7	TGTGCCAGTATTGAAGGGGCGGTCTACGAGCAGTACTTC	CASIEGAVYEQYF
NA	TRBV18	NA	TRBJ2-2	TGTGCCAGCTCACCAACGTACACCTCGGGCGCCGGGGAGCTGTTTTTT	CASSPTYTSGAGELFF
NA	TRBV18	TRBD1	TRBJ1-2	TGTGCCAGCTCACCAGGTCCAGGGGGGAACTATGGCTACACCTTC	CASSPGPGGNYGYTF
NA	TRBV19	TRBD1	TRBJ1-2	TGTGCCAGTAGTGCGCAGGGGGCGCGGATCTATGGCTACACCTTC	CASSAQGARIYGYTF
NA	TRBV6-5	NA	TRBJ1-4	TGTGCCAGCAGGTTTACCGGGACGGATAATGAAAAACTGTTTTTT	CASRFTGTDNEKLFF
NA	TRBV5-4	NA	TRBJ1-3	TGTGCCAGCAGCTTGGCGGCCTCTGGAAACACCATATATTTT	CASSLAASGNTIYF
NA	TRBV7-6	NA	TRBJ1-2	TGTGCCAGCAGCACAGACAACCATGCTAACTATGGCTACACCTTC	CASSTDNHANYGYTF
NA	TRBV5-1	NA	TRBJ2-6	TGCGCCAGCAGCTTGACTGGGGCCAACGTCCTGACTTTC	CASSLTGANVLTF
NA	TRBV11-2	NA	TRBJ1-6	TGTGCCAGCAGCTTCACAGGGCCCGTTTCACCCCTCCACTTT	CASSFTGPVSPLHF
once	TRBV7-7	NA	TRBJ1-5	TGTGCCAGCAGCCCGCAGGGGTTGCAGCCCCAGCATTTT	CASSPQGLQPQHF
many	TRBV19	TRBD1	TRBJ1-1	TGTGCCAGTAGTACCCAGGACAGGGGATTCGGCACTGAAGCTTTCTTT	CASSTQDRGFGTEAFF
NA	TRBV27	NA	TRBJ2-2	TGTGCCAGCAGGGTGGGACACTACACCGGGGAGCTGTTTTTT	CASRVGHYTGELFF
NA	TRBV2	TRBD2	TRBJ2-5	TGTGCCAGCAGGCCGGCAGCGGGGGGGTTGGAGACCCAGTACTTC	CASRPAAGGLETQYF
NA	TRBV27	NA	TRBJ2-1	TGTGCCAGCAGTCGCGGCAATGAGCAGTTCTTC	CASSRGNEQFF
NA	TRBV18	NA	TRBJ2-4	TGTGCCAGCTCACCAGGAGGGCCCGCCAAAAACATTCAGTACTTC	CASSPGGPAKNIQYF
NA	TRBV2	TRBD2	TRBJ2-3	TGTGCCAGCAGTGAAGGTCTAGCGGGGGGAGATAGCACAGATACGCAGTATTTT	CASSEGLAGGDSTDTQYF
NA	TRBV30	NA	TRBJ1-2	TGTGCCTGGAGTGCCTCCAAAGTAGGAGGCTACACCTTC	CAWSASKVGGYTF
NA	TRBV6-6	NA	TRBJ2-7	TGTGCCAGCAGTTACTCGGACAGGGAGGGCGAGCAGTACTTC	CASSYSDREGEQYF
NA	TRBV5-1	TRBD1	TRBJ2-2	TGCGCCAGCAGCTCAATGCCGGGACAGGGCGACACCGGGGAGCTGTTTTTT	CASSSMPGQGDTGELFF
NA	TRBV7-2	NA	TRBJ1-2	TGTGCCAGCAGCTTAGATTCCAGGGCCGACCTCGGCTACACCTTC	CASSLDSRADLGYTF
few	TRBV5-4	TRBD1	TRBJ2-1	TGTGCCAGCAGCTTGGGGGGGACAGGGGCGAACAATGAGCAGTTCTTC	CASSLGGTGANNEQFF
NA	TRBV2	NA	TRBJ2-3	TGTGCCAGCAGTGTCGATAAGAGCACAGATACGCAGTATTTT	CASSVDKSTDTQYF
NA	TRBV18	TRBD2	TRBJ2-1	TGTGCCAGCTCACCATCTAGCGGGGCCTACAATGAGCAGTTCTTC	CASSPSSGAYNEQFF
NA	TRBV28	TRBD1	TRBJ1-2	TGTGCCAGCAGCACAGGGGGCGCGGACTATGGCTACACCTTC	CASSTGGADYGYTF
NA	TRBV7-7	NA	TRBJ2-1	TGTGCTAGCAGCTTAGCGGGACAGGGTGGTGAGCAGTTCTTC	CASSLAGQGGEQFF
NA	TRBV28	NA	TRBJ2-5	TGTGCCAGCAGAACAGGAGGAGAGACCCAGTACTTC	CASRTGGETQYF
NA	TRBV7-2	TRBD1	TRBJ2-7	TGTGCCAGCAGCTCCGGTCCGGGACAGAGGAGCTCCTACGAGCAGTACTTC	CASSSGPGQRSSYEQYF
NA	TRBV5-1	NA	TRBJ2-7	TGCGCCAGCAGCTTCCTCCGGGACGAGCAGTACTTC	CASSFLRDEQYF
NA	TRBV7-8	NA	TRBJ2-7	TGTGCCAGCAGCTTGTGGGGCCCCTCGGGCGAGCAGTACTTC	CASSLWGPSGEQYF
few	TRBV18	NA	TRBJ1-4	TGTGCCAGCTCACGGGCGGGAGGAGAAAAACTGTTTTTT	CASSRAGGEKLFF
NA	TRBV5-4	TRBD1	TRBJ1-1	TGTGCCAGCAGCTCGACAGGGTTGACTGAAGCTTTCTTT	CASSSTGLTEAFF
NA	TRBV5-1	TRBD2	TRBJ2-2	TGCGCCAGCAGCCTCGTTGTAGCGGGAGGCCTGGGCACCGGGGAGCTGTTTTTT	CASSLVVAGGLGTGELFF
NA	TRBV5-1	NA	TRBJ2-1	TGCGCCAGCAGCTTGGACGCAGGGAACTACAATGAGCAGTTCTTC	CASSLDAGNYNEQFF
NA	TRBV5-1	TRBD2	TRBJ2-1	TGCGCCAGCAGCTCCTCAGAGCAGACTAGCGGGGGCTCCTACAATGAGCAGTTCTTC	CASSSSEQTSGGSYNEQFF
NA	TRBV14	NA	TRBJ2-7	TGTGCCAGCAGCCAAGTTCAGGGGATAGGGCCCTACGAGCAGTACTTC	CASSQVQGIGPYEQYF
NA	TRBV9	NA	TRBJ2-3	TGTGCCAGCAGCGTAATGCCCGGGGGAGATGATACGCAGTATTTT	CASSVMPGGDDTQYF
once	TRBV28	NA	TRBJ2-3	TGTGCCAGCAGTCCCTACCCCACAGATACGCAGTATTTT	CASSPYPTDTQYF
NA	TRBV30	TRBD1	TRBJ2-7	TGTGCCTGGAGTGCCGGGACAGGGAGAGACGAGCAGTACTTC	CAWSAGTGRDEQYF
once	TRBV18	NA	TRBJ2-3	TGTGCCAGCCGGGATGGTCGCACAGATACGCAGTATTTT	CASRDGRTDTQYF
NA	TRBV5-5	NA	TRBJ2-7	TGTGCCAGCAGCAAGCAGACCTACGAGCAGTACTTC	CASSKQTYEQYF